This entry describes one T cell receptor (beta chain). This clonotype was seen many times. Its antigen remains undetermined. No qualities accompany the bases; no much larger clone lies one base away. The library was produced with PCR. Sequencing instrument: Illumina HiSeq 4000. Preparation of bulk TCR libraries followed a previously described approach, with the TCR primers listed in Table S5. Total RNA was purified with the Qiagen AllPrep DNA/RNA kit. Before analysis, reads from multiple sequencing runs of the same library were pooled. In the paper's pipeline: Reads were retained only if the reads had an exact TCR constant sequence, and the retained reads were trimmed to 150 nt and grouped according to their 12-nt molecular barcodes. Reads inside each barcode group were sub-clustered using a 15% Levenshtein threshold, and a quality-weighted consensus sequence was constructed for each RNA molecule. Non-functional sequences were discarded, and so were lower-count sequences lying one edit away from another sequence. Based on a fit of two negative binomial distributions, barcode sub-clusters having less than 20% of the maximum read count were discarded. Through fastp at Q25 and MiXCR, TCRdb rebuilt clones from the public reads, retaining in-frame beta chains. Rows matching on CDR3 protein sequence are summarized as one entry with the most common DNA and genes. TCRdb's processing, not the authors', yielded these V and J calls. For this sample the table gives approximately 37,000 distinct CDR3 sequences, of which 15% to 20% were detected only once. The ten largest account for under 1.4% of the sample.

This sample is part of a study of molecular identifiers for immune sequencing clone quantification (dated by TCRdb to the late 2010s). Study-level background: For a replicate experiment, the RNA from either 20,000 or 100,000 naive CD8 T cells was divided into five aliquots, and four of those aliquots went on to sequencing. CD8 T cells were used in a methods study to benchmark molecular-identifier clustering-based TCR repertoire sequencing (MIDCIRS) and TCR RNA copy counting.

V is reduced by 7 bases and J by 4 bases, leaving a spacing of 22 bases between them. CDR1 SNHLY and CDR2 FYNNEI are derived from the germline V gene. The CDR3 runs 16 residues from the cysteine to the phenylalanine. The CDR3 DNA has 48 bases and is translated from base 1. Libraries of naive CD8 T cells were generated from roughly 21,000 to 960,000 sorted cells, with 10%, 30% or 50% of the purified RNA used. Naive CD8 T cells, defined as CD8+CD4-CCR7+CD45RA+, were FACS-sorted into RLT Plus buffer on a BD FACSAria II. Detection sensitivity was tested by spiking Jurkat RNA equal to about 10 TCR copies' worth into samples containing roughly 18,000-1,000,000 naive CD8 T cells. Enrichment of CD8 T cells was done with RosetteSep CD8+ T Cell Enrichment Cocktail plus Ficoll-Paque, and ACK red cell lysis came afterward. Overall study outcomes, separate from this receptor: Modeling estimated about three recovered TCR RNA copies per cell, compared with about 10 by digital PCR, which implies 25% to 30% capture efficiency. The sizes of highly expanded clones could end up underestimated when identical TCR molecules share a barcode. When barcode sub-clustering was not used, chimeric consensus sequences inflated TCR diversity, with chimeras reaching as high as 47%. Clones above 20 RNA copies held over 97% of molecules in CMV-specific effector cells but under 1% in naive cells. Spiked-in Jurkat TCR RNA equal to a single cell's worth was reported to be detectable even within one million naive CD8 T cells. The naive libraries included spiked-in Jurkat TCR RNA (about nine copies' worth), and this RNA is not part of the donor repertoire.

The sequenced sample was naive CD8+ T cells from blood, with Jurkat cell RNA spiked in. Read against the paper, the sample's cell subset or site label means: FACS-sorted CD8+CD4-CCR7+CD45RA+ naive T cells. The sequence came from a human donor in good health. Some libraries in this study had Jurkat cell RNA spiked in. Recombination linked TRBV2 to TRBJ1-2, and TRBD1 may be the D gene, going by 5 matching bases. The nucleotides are TGTGCCAGCACCAATACGGGGGAGGGACCGCGCTATGGCTACACCTTC. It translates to CASTNTGEGPRYGYTF.